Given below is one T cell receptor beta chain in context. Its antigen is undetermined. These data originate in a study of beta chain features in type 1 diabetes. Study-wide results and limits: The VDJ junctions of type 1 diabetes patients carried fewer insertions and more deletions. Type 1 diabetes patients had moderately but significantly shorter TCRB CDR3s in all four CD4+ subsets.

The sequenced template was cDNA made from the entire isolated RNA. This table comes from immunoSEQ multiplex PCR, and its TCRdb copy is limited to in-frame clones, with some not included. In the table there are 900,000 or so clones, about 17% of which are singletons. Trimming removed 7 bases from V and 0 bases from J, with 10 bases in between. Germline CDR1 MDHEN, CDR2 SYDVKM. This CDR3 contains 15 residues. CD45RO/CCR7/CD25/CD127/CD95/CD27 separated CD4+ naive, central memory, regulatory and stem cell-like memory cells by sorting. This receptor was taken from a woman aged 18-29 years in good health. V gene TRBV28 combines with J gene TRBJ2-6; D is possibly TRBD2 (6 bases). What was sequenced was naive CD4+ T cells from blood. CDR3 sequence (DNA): TGTGCCAGCACAGGCGGGGACTCTGGGGCCAACGTCCTGACTTTC. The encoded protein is CASTGGDSGANVLTF. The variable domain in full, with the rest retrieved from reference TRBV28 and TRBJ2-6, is DVKVTQSSRYLVKRTGEKVFLECVQDMDHENMFWYRQDPGLGLRLIYFSYDVKMKEKGDIPEGYSVSREKKERFSLILESASTNQTSMYLCASTGGDSGANVLTFGAGSRLTVL.